This TCR beta chain was observed in a study of CD8+CD57+ T cells in acquired aplastic anemia. About the research overall: When averaged, DNA from sorted CD4+ and CD8+ cells came to approximately 3 ug.

By flow cytometry, patients selected for sequencing had shown an expansion of CD8+CD57+ cells. Severe acquired aplastic anemia was the diagnosis recorded for all patients. Genomic DNA served as template for TCR beta VDJ and CDR3 profiling. TCRdb independently ran MiXCR on the reads; one entry per CDR3 protein. Of about 240,000 distinct CDR3 sequences in the sample, 40% to 50% are singletons; the top ten hold over 7.5%. Study results and caveats: Significant differences in CD8+ Simpson's diversity were not observed between patients and controls.

Turning to this clonotype: The antigen remains unidentified.

V lost 7 bases to trimming and J lost 2 bases, with 12 bases between them. The length of the CDR3 is 13 residues. CDR1 is SNHLY, CDR2 FYNNEI, per germline. The specimen was sorted CD4+, CD8+, or CD8+CD57+ T cells (not recorded which) from PBMCs. The sequence derives from a human donor with aplastic anemia. The rearrangement uses TRBV2 and TRBJ2-7; D is unresolved. CDR3 DNA: TGTGCCAGCATGGTCGGCGGCACCTACGAGCAGTACTTC. This encodes CASMVGGTYEQYF.